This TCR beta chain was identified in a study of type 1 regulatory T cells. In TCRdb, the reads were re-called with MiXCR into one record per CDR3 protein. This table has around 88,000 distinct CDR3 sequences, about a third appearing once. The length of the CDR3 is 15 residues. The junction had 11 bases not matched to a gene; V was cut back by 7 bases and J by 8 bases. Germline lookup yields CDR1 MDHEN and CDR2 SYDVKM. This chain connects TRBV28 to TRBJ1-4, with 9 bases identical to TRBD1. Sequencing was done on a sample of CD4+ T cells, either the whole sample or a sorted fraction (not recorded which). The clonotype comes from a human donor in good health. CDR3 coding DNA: TGTGCCAGCACTCTCTCCGGACAGGGGAGCGAAAAACTGTTTTTT. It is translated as CASTLSGQGSEKLFF.